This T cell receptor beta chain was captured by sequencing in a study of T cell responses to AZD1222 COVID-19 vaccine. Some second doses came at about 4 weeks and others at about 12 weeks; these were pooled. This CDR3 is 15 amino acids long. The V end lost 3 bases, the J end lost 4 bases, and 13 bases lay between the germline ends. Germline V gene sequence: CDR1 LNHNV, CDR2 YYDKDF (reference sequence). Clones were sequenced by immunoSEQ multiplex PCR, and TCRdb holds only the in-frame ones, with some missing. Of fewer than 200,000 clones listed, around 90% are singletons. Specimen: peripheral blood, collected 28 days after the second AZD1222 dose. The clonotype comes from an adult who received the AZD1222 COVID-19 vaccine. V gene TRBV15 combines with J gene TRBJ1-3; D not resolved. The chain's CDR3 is CATSSWQGNGNTIYF. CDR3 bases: TGTGCCACCAGCAGTTGGCAAGGAAACGGAAACACCATATATTTT.